This TCR beta chain was retrieved from a study of radiotherapy plus CTLA-4 blockade in lung cancer. General study points: Radiotherapy was combined with ipilimumab, and tumor-derived TCR clones then expanded in blood.

The repertoire was sequenced with immunoSEQ multiplex PCR; TCRdb's copy has only in-frame clones and lacks some. The sample carries about 49,000 clones, 80% to 90% recorded once. CDR1 is MGHDK, CDR2 SYGVNS, per germline. The CDR3 contains 18 residues. V shed 5 bases, J shed 3 bases, and the junction held 14 bases outside the gene matches. This clone was seen just once. Its matching antigen is unknown. The clonotype originates from a human donor with non-small cell lung cancer whose response to radiotherapy plus ipilimumab could not be evaluated. The sequencing here drew on peripheral blood, taken from a patient treated with radiotherapy plus ipilimumab. The J gene is TRBJ1-2, the V gene TRBV25-1; 11 positions match TRBD1. The CDR3 here is CASSTYSGTGGPHYGYTF. DNA of the CDR3: TGTGCCAGCAGTACCTATTCCGGGACAGGGGGGCCTCACTATGGCTACACCTTC.